This TCR beta chain was captured in a study of cytomegalovirus exposure and HLA in healthy donors (dated by TCRdb to 2016 to 2017). Concerning the study at large: According to a later analysis, one platform produced both the approximately 110 validation repertoires and the roughly 660 repertoires of the first cohort. The study combined high-throughput TCR immunosequencing, statistical association of individual TCRs with disease status, and machine learning to predict cytomegalovirus infection status. A separate validation cohort of roughly 130 different subjects was used in addition to the approximately 670-subject first cohort. The study aimed to test whether cataloging public T cell receptors could reveal signatures of past pathogen exposure. On the study overall, not on this receptor specifically: The classifier was reported to diagnose cytomegalovirus status with high specificity and sensitivity in both the original and validation cohorts. A later analysis had no HLA typing for the validation cohort, so co-occurrence there was scored across all 130 or so repertoires. Of the cluster scores, about 94% were above 0 in a later analysis, which found that TCRs clustered in the first cohort also tended to co-occur in the 130 or so validation repertoires. In the study, around 150 TCR beta chains were listed as associated with cytomegalovirus. The authors suggested that the approach could potentially be generalized to other disease states and immunological phenotypes. While some public TCRs were present in many individuals, most TCR sequences turned up only very rarely across donors. In vitro tests confirmed that a few of the cytomegalovirus-associated TCR beta chains recognize cytomegalovirus antigens.

The donors belonged to the validation cohort of approximately 130 subjects, which was separate from the approximately 700-subject first cohort. Of note for this clone: It lacks a known antigen. Per-nucleotide qualities are absent, and no much larger clonotype sits a single base away.

Library method: the immunoSEQ multiplex PCR assay. The source study handled its data this way. To diagnose cytomegalovirus status from the catalog of TCR beta chain sequences, a statistical classification framework was built. The source is immuneACCESS, and TCRdb retained only in-frame sequences with V and J called. Part of the clones is not carried over; for the studies checked, unresolved V genes explain less than half of this, and the remainder is unexplained. V and J calls plus clone size are reproduced from that table; the DNA served to infer D and trimming. The sample table lists around 130,000 clones, about 90% of them with a count of one. The ten largest make up 3% to 4% of the sample. Counted from cysteine to phenylalanine, this CDR3 has 14 amino acids. Kept here is only the CDR3 DNA, which spans 42 bases and is read in frame from base 1. The junction shows trimming of 5 bases on V and 0 bases on J, plus 8 bases between the germline ends. CDR1 SGHVS and CDR2 FNYEAQ are derived from the germline V gene.

This TCR derives from a young man in good health and CMV-seronegative. Recombination linked TRBV7-6 to TRBJ2-1; no D gene can be assigned with confidence. What was sequenced was PBMCs. CDR3 reads: CASSTRSSYNEQFF. The nucleotides are TGTGCCAGCAGCACCAGAAGCTCCTACAATGAGCAGTTCTTC.